Presented here are 18 T cell receptor beta chains from one specimen sequenced in a study of post-analysis software for immune sequencing data. Study-wide results and caveats: Controls showed lower frequencies than patients for roughly five TRBV segments, and TRBV5-6, TRBV5-1 and TRBV20-1 were among these.

The antigens of these receptors remain unknown. Carried by the TCR beta cDNA libraries were unique molecular identifiers. Via MiXCR, TCRdb re-called the PCR reads, giving one row per CDR3 protein. The data show almost 700,000 distinct CDR3 sequences, with around 60% seen just once and around 11% held by the top ten. Material: blood. Source of these receptors: a girl aged 2-10 years with multiple sclerosis.

The V gene is TRBV10-2, the J gene TRBJ2-7; TRBD2 matches 8 bases. Germline values: CDR1 WSHSY, CDR2 SAAADI. V dropped 3 bases and J dropped 2; count of bases not matched to a gene: 12. This CDR3 is 17 amino acids long. DNA of the CDR3: TGCGCCAGCAGTGATTCCCTAACGGGAGGGCCTACCTACGAGCAGTACTTC. This encodes CASSDSLTGGPTYEQYF.

This chain joins TRBV28 and TRBJ2-1, with TRBD2 matching over 9 bases. The V gene's germline CDR1 is MDHEN and CDR2 SYDVKM. The CDR3 consists of 17 residues. The trim removed 5 bases at V and 0 bases at J, leaving 8 bases unmatched. The DNA for the CDR3 is TGTGCCAGCAGTACGCTAGCGGGAAGGAGCTCCTACAATGAGCAGTTCTTC. Amino acid sequence: CASSTLAGRSSYNEQFF.

This CDR3 is CASSQQPGQGVWKNIQYF. CDR3 nucleotide sequence: TGTGCCAGCAGCCAACAACCGGGACAGGGAGTTTGGAAGAACATTCAGTACTTC. The genes are TRBV14 and TRBJ2-4; TRBD1 matches at 9 bases. The CDR3 extends over 18 amino acids. The V segment lost 2 bases and the J segment 7 bases; nucleotides outside the gene matches: 15. Germline assignment: CDR1 SGHDN and CDR2 FVKESK.

The chain joins TRBV4-1 to TRBJ2-7, with D perhaps TRBD2 (6 bases). The CDR3 runs to 16 residues. Germline assignment: CDR1 MGHRA and CDR2 YSYEKL. The V end lost 1 base, the J end lost 2 bases, and 15 bases lay between the germline ends. The CDR3 region has the DNA TGCGCCAGCAGCCAAGCCCCCGCGGGGAGCACCTACGAGCAGTACTTC. Translating gives CASSQAPAGSTYEQYF.

V is TRBV25-1 and J is TRBJ2-4; D not certain. This CDR3 has 14 amino acids. V was cut by 2 bases and J by 7 bases, with 12 bases left in between. Per germline, CDR1 MGHDK and CDR2 SYGVNS. For the CDR3, the DNA is TGTGCCAGCAGTGAAGCAGCGATGAGTAACATTCAGTACTTC. Encoded protein: CASSEAAMSNIQYF.

The CDR3 loop is CASSFGQGRGETQYF. The DNA for the CDR3 is TGCGCCAGCAGCTTCGGGCAGGGCAGGGGAGAGACCCAGTACTTC. V and J are TRBV5-1 and TRBJ2-5; D possibly corresponds to TRBD1 (6 bases). Deletions cut 2 bases from V and 4 bases from J, with 15 bases between. The CDR3 is made up of 15 amino acids. Germline V gene lookup returns CDR1 SGHRS and CDR2 YFSETQ.

This chain connects TRBV4-2 to TRBJ2-1; 11 bases match TRBD2. V gave up 4 bases and J gave up 3 bases; unmatched junction bases: 8. The CDR3 length is 17 residues. The germline gives CDR1 LGHNA, CDR2 YNFKEQ. The CDR3 here is CASSLPPTSGNYNEQFF. The DNA for the CDR3 is TGTGCCAGCAGCCTCCCACCGACTAGCGGGAACTACAATGAGCAGTTCTTC.

The chain combines TRBV11-2 with TRBJ2-4; tentatively, D is TRBD2 (7 bases). The J call may be faulty, since TRBJ2-7 better matches the DNA end. Looked up from germline, CDR1 is SGHAT and CDR2 is FQNNGV. This CDR3 has 15 residues. The CDR3 loop is CASSLEGASGNEQYF. In DNA form, the CDR3 reads TGTGCCAGCAGCTTAGAGGGGGCGAGCGGGAACGAGCAGTACTTC.

Only one count was recorded for this clonotype. The genes are TRBV3-1 and TRBJ1-5, with D possibly being TRBD1 (5 bases). This CDR3 comprises 14 residues. The V gene's germline CDR1 is LGHDT and CDR2 YNNKEL (reference sequence). The V gene lost 4 bases and the J gene lost 2 bases, with 9 bases spanning the gap. The chain's CDR3 is CASSRRGGNQPQHF. CDR3 DNA sequence: TGTGCCAGCAGCCGGAGGGGTGGCAATCAGCCCCAGCATTTT.

The chain employs TRBV20-1 and TRBJ2-1, with D unresolved. CDR3 length: 15 residues. The germline V and J ends were trimmed by 2 bases and 6 bases, with 17 bases remaining between them. CDR1 DFQATT and CDR2 SNEGSKA come from the germline V gene (reference sequence). In DNA, the CDR3 is TGCAGTGCTAGATCGATTGGTTCAAGAGTCAATGAGCAGTTCTTC. This gives the protein CSARSIGSRVNEQFF.

V and J are TRBV10-3 and TRBJ1-3, with D hard to call. V was shortened by 4 bases and J by 1 base, with 11 bases between the two germline ends. This CDR3 region has 15 residues. From germline, CDR1 is ENHRY and CDR2 SYGVKD. CDR3 nucleotide sequence: TGTGCCATCAGTGGTAAAGAGGGATCTGGAAACACCATATATTTT. Protein product: CAISGKEGSGNTIYF.

This clonotype was found a few times. The CDR3: CASSYISGGAGEQFF. The CDR3 DNA is TGTGCCAGCAGCTATATTAGCGGGGGGGCAGGTGAGCAGTTCTTC. V usage is TRBV3-1 and J usage is TRBJ2-1; 11 positions agree with TRBD2. Trimming cost V 5 bases and J 9 bases; bases outside gene matches: 9. The CDR3 sequence is 15 residues long. In germline, CDR1 is LGHDT, CDR2 YNNKEL (reference sequence).

Remarks on this clonotype: An end of the junction differs from the germline gene, which may be a read error. This chain joins TRBV10-3 and TRBJ2-2; D gene unclear. CDR1 ENHRY and CDR2 SYGVKD come from the germline V gene. The CDR3 has 14 amino acids. The chain's CDR3 is CAIKANENTGELFF. The DNA of the CDR3 is TGTGCCATCAAGGCTAACGAGAACACCGGAGAGCTGTTTTTT.

V is TRBV12-3 or TRBV12-4 and J is TRBJ2-3; 12 positions match TRBD2. Unmatched junction bases numbered 8, after V lost 3 bases and J lost 1 base. The CDR3 totals 18 residues. CDR3 residues: CASSFLTSGGPGTDTQYF. The CDR3 DNA reads TGTGCCAGCAGTTTCTTGACTAGCGGGGGCCCCGGCACAGATACGCAGTATTTT.

This chain connects TRBV5-1 to TRBJ2-7, with 9 bases lining up with TRBD2. Per germline, CDR1 SGHRS and CDR2 YFSETQ. The CDR3 sequence is 15 residues long. V dropped 0 bases and J dropped 3; count of bases not matched to a gene: 4. CDR3 nucleotides: TGCGCCAGCAGCTTGGGGGCTAGCGGGATCTACGAGCAGTACTTC. Translation gives CASSLGASGIYEQYF. Together with reference TRBV5-1 and TRBJ2-7, the CDR3 gives the full variable domain: KAGVTQTPRYLIKTRGQQVTLSCSPISGHRSVSWYQQTPGQGLQFLFEYFSETQRNKGNFPGRFSGRQFSNSRSEMNVSTLELGDSALYLCASSLGASGIYEQYFGPGTRLTVT.

This sequence joins TRBV7-2 and TRBJ2-1; D may correspond to TRBD1 or TRBD2 (5 bases each). The CDR3 is made up of 13 amino acids. The V gene's germline CDR1 is SGHTA and CDR2 FQGNSA. V lost 4 bases and J 4 bases, leaving 8 bases between the germline ends. This CDR3 reads CASSWDRYNEQFF. CDR3 sequence (DNA): TGTGCCAGCAGCTGGGACCGATACAATGAGCAGTTCTTC.

This clonotype occurred a few times. The J gene is TRBJ1-2, the V gene TRBV6-4; D may be TRBD1 (5 bases). Trimming removed 0 bases at V and 0 bases at J, with 11 bases between. Per the germline V gene, CDR1 is MRHNA and CDR2 is SNTAGT. This CDR3 comprises 16 residues. This chain's CDR3 is CASSDSGAGSNYGYTF. CDR3 DNA: TGTGCCAGCAGTGACTCCGGGGCCGGTTCTAACTATGGCTACACCTTC.

The chain links TRBV7-9 to TRBJ2-7; the D gene is possibly TRBD2 (5 bases). Germline CDR1 SEHNR, CDR2 FQNEAQ (reference sequence). The CDR3 has 13 residues. The ends were cut back, 5 bases at V and 6 bases at J, with 14 bases in the middle. The CDR3 spells CASSHLVRGEQYF. In DNA form, the CDR3 reads TGTGCCAGCAGCCATTTGGTACGGGGCGAGCAGTACTTC.